The 16 T cell receptor beta chains below were found in one sample sequenced in a study of T cell changes during pregnancy in multiple sclerosis. Only in-frame clones appear in the TCRdb table, and some are missing; sequencing was by immunoSEQ multiplex PCR. The sample has approximately 100,000 clones; around nine tenths are singletons. The sample here was peripheral blood, taken in the second trimester of pregnancy. These receptors originate from a female donor with multiple sclerosis, enrolled in a pregnancy study.

The V call is TRBV11-1, the J call TRBJ2-5; TRBD1 might be the D (6 bases). Trimming stripped 5 bases from V and 7 bases from J, with 17 bases between. CDR3 length equals 14 residues. Germline V gene sequence: CDR1 SGHAT, CDR2 FQDESV (reference sequence). As DNA, the CDR3 is TGTGCCAGCAGCCCTGCAGGGGTCTTGGGGACCCAGTACTTC. It is translated as CASSPAGVLGTQYF.

There are a few counts of this clone. The chain joins TRBV2 to TRBJ1-2; TRBD1 agrees at 7 bases. Trimming cost V 6 bases and J 4 bases; bases outside gene matches: 8. Germline V gives CDR1 SNHLY, CDR2 FYNNEI. This CDR3 contains 14 residues. For the CDR3, the DNA is TGTGCCAGCAGCGGCGACAGGGTTGGCTATGGCTACACCTTC. Amino acids: CASSGDRVGYGYTF.

The genes are TRBV27 and TRBJ2-3, with 11 bases fitting TRBD2. Per germline, CDR1 MNHEY and CDR2 SMNVEV (reference sequence). With V trimmed by 5 bases and J by 7 bases, 8 bases remained unmatched. This CDR3 has 15 residues. The CDR3 loop reads CASSPGTSGTNTQYF. DNA for the CDR3: TGTGCCAGCAGTCCCGGGACTAGCGGTACGAATACGCAGTATTTT.

The CDR3 sequence is CASNTQGEPGYTF. CDR3 coding DNA: TGCGCCAGCAACACACAGGGGGAACCTGGCTACACCTTC. This rearrangement joins TRBV5-1 to TRBJ1-2; 8 bases match TRBD1. The CDR3 sequence is 13 residues long. V lost 6 bases and J lost 7; bases outside the gene matches: 8. The V gene's germline CDR1 is SGHRS and CDR2 YFSETQ.

V and J are TRBV6-1 and TRBJ1-2; 7 bases align to TRBD1. This CDR3 is built from 15 residues. Germline V gene lookup returns CDR1 MNHNS and CDR2 SASEGT. V lost 7 bases to trimming and J lost 4 bases; unmatched junction nucleotides: 12. For the CDR3, the DNA is TGTGCCAGCATACAAGGGCGGGACAGCCTCTATGGCTACACCTTC. Translating it yields CASIQGRDSLYGYTF.

The rearrangement uses TRBV15 and TRBJ1-2; 12 nucleotides line up with TRBD1. The CDR3 has 15 residues. Germline CDR1 and CDR2: LNHNV and YYDKDF (reference sequence). Trimming took 0 bases from V and 9 from J; bases not matched to a gene: 5. This chain's CDR3 is CATSRDRGTGGRYTF. The CDR3 coding sequence is TGTGCCACCAGCAGAGATAGGGGGACAGGGGGCCGCTACACCTTC. The complete variable domain, with remaining parts taken from reference TRBV15 and TRBJ1-2, reads DAMVIQNPRYQVTQFGKPVTLSCSQTLNHNVMYWYQQKSSQAPKLLFHYYDKDFNNEADTPDNFQSRRPNTSFCFLDIRSPGLGDTAMYLCATSRDRGTGGRYTFGSGTRLTVV.

The chain has TRBV10-1 and TRBJ1-5; perhaps TRBD1 as D (5 bases). The germline V and J ends were trimmed by 3 bases and 4 bases, with 13 bases remaining between them. CDR3 length: 15 residues. CDR1 is WNHNN and CDR2 is SYGVQD in the germline V gene (reference sequence). CDR3 nucleotide sequence: TGCGCCAGCAGTGAAGAGGGAGGGGTTAATCAGCCCCAGCATTTT. Translating it yields CASSEEGGVNQPQHF.

The sample holds one count of this clone. This sequence joins TRBV7-9 and TRBJ2-6; no firm D call. The CDR3 runs 19 residues. CDR1 is SEHNR, CDR2 FQNEAQ, per germline (reference sequence). Trimming cost V 4 bases and J 0 bases, with 19 bases left between them. CDR3 residues: CASSSPWPGASSGANVLTF. The CDR3 DNA sequence: TGTGCCAGCAGCTCCCCTTGGCCAGGCGCTTCCTCTGGGGCCAACGTCCTGACTTTC. Variable domain in full (rest from reference TRBV7-9 and TRBJ2-6): DTGVSQNPRHKITKRGQNVTFRCDPISEHNRLYWYRQTLGQGPEFLTYFQNEAQLEKSRLLSDRFSAERPKGSFSTLEIQRTEQGDSAMYLCASSSPWPGASSGANVLTFGAGSRLTVL.

This chain joins TRBV4-1 and TRBJ1-2; the match to TRBD1 covers 9 bases. The ends lost 3 bases at V and 8 bases at J; junction bases unmatched: 10. CDR1 and CDR2 from the germline V gene are MGHRA and YSYEKL. CDR3 length: 15 amino acids. In DNA form, the CDR3 reads TGCGCCAGCAGCCAGCCCGACAGGGGGGTGCCGGGCTACACCTTC. Protein product: CASSQPDRGVPGYTF.

V usage is TRBV27 and J usage is TRBJ2-7, with D possibly being TRBD1 (7 bases). Germline V lookup: CDR1 MNHEY, CDR2 SMNVEV (reference sequence). Deletions cut 10 bases from V and 3 bases from J, with 22 bases between. The CDR3 consists of 15 residues. The CDR3 DNA follows: TGTGCCACCCATCCTGGAGGGGGCTTATTCTACGAGCAGTACTTC. It codes for CATHPGGGLFYEQYF.

V usage is TRBV19 and J usage is TRBJ1-4; 8 bases match TRBD1. V gave up 4 bases and J gave up 6 bases; unmatched junction bases: 7. Germline CDR1 LNHDA, CDR2 SQIVND (reference sequence). The CDR3 spans 15 residues. In DNA, the CDR3 is TGTGCCAGTAGTACCGGGACAGGACGGTATGAAAAACTGTTTTTT. Protein sequence: CASSTGTGRYEKLFF.

The genes are TRBV10-3 and TRBJ1-5; tentatively, D is TRBD1 (5 bases). Trimming removed 3 bases at V and 7 bases at J, with 13 bases between. This CDR3 is 14 amino acids long. Germline CDR1 ENHRY, CDR2 SYGVKD. CDR3 sequence: CAISDVGRGQPQHF. CDR3 bases: TGTGCCATCAGTGATGTGGGGCGGGGACAGCCCCAGCATTTT.

The rearrangement joins TRBV2 to TRBJ1-2; D might be TRBD1 (5 bases). Germline CDR1 is SNHLY and CDR2 is FYNNEI. The CDR3 sequence is 15 residues long. With 1 base removed from V and 4 bases from J, the gap between germline ends came to 13 bases. In nucleotides, the CDR3 is TGTGCCAGCAGTGAAGGGAACAGGAAAATCTATGGCTACACCTTC. This sequence encodes CASSEGNRKIYGYTF. Using reference TRBV2 and TRBJ1-2 for the parts outside the CDR3, the full variable domain is EPEVTQTPSHQVTQMGQEVILRCVPISNHLYFYWYRQILGQKVEFLVSFYNNEISEKSEIFDDQFSVERPDGSNFTLKIRSTKLEDSAMYFCASSEGNRKIYGYTFGSGTRLTVV.

For the CDR3, the DNA is TGTGCCAGCAGCCAATCGACTAGCGGGTACAATGAGCAGTTCTTC. Amino acids: CASSQSTSGYNEQFF. The V call is TRBV5-4, the J call TRBJ2-1, with 10 bases that match TRBD2. This CDR3 contains 15 residues. The V gene's germline CDR1 is SGHNT and CDR2 YYREEE (reference sequence). With 4 bases clipped from V and 4 bases from J, the junction kept 5 bases outside the gene matches.

This chain links TRBV7-3 with TRBJ2-1; 9 positions match TRBD1. V was pared by 5 bases and J by 5 bases, with 13 bases of the junction left unmatched. This CDR3 is built from 17 residues. The V gene's germline CDR1 is SGHTA and CDR2 FQGTGA. CDR3 sequence (DNA): TGTGCCAGCAGCAGGGACAGGGCTGCAGTTGGGCACAATGAGCAGTTCTTC. Its protein is CASSRDRAAVGHNEQFF.

The chain joins TRBV7-9 to TRBJ2-7, with 11 bases fitting TRBD1. The CDR3 runs to 16 residues. J was trimmed by 3 bases and V by 5 bases; bases with no gene match: 9. CDR1 and CDR2 (germline): SEHNR, FQNEAQ (reference sequence). The CDR3 sequence: CASSRPSGTGGYEQYF. The DNA for the CDR3 is TGTGCCAGCAGCCGACCCTCCGGGACAGGGGGCTACGAGCAGTACTTC.